The 18 T cell receptor beta chains in this list originate from one sample, sequenced in a study of shared clonotypes between healthy human individuals. The data were produced by immunoSEQ multiplex PCR, yet TCRdb's version contains in-frame clones alone and is incomplete. Of over 1.4 million clones in the sample, around 95% were seen once. Specimen: naive CD4+ T cells sorted from blood. Noted subset: CD45RA+ positively selected. These receptor sequences come from a man in his thirties or forties in good health.

This chain links TRBV18 with TRBJ1-1; possible D gene TRBD1, 5 bases. Germline V gene lookup returns CDR1 KGHSH and CDR2 LQKENI. The CDR3 spans 13 residues. V was cut by 5 bases and J by 5 bases, with 12 bases left in between. In DNA form, the CDR3 reads TGTGCCAGCTCAACGTCTGGGGGAACTGAAGCTTTCTTT. Protein sequence: CASSTSGGTEAFF.

The chain joins TRBV28 to TRBJ2-7; TRBD1 agrees at 9 bases. With V trimmed by 9 bases and J by 9 bases, 12 bases remained unmatched. The CDR3 length is 13 residues. The germline V gene has CDR1 MDHEN and CDR2 SYDVKM. This CDR3 is CARTYRGLSGQYF. As DNA, the CDR3 is TGTGCCAGGACCTACAGGGGGCTCTCTGGGCAGTACTTC. The full variable domain, rest sourced from reference TRBV28 and TRBJ2-7, is DVKVTQSSRYLVKRTGEKVFLECVQDMDHENMFWYRQDPGLGLRLIYFSYDVKMKEKGDIPEGYSVSREKKERFSLILESASTNQTSMYLCARTYRGLSGQYFGPGTRLTVT.

This rearrangement joins TRBV5-8 to TRBJ2-5; TRBD1 matches 9 bases. Germline loops: CDR1 SGHTS, CDR2 YDEGEE. This CDR3 is built from 16 residues. With 6 bases clipped from V and 5 bases from J, the junction kept 14 bases outside the gene matches. Written as DNA, the CDR3 is TGTGCCAGCACCCACCCCAACAGGGGGCGCTTGGAGACCCAGTACTTC. This translates into CASTHPNRGRLETQYF.

This clone was observed once. CDR3 protein: CASRASGSSYNEQFF. CDR3 bases: TGTGCCAGCAGGGCTAGCGGGAGCTCCTACAATGAGCAGTTCTTC. V is TRBV6-4 and J is TRBJ2-1, with 10 bases lining up with TRBD2. The CDR3 has 15 amino acids. J lost 0 bases, V lost 6 bases, and 2 bases had no gene match. Germline values: CDR1 MRHNA, CDR2 SNTAGT.

This rearrangement joins TRBV18 to TRBJ2-1; no firm D call. Per germline, CDR1 KGHSH and CDR2 LQKENI. CDR3 length: 16 amino acids. Trimming pared 3 bases from V and 0 bases from J, leaving 12 bases between. The CDR3 DNA is TGTGCCAGCTCACCCCGAGAAGTCAGCTCCTACAATGAGCAGTTCTTC. The encoded protein is CASSPREVSSYNEQFF.

This rearrangement joins TRBV11-3 to TRBJ2-1, with TRBD2 as a possible D gene (7 bases). There are 16 residues in the CDR3. The germline V gene encodes CDR1 SGHNT and CDR2 YENEEA. The germline V and J ends were trimmed by 1 base and 4 bases, with 14 bases remaining between them. The CDR3 DNA reads as TGTGCCAGCAGCTTAGTGGGTGGGAGGGGGTACAATGAGCAGTTCTTC. Translation: CASSLVGGRGYNEQFF.

The chain carries TRBV27 and TRBJ2-7; the match to TRBD2 covers 9 bases. There are 14 residues in the CDR3. Germline CDR1 is MNHEY and CDR2 is SMNVEV (reference sequence). V gave up 7 bases and J gave up 5 bases; unmatched junction bases: 9. The chain's CDR3 is CASTIRPSGDEQYF. CDR3 DNA: TGTGCCAGCACCATACGCCCTAGCGGGGACGAGCAGTACTTC.

V gene TRBV6-6 combines with J gene TRBJ2-7, with 8 bases aligning to TRBD1. This CDR3 spans 14 amino acids. J was trimmed by 2 bases and V by 6 bases; bases with no gene match: 6. CDR1 and CDR2 from the germline V gene are MNHNY and SVGAGI (reference sequence). CDR3 sequence (DNA): TGTGCCAGCAGAGGACAGGGAAGGACCTACGAGCAGTACTTC. As protein: CASRGQGRTYEQYF.

This clone has just one count. The chain recombines TRBV5-4 with TRBJ1-4; 7 bases map to TRBD1. Germline V lookup: CDR1 SGHNT, CDR2 YYREEE (reference sequence). Losses at the gene ends were 4 bases for V and 5 bases for J; bases not matched to a gene: 8. This CDR3 region has 15 residues. CDR3 sequence: CASSPTGNFNEKLFF. DNA for the CDR3: TGTGCCAGCAGCCCGACAGGGAACTTCAATGAAAAACTGTTTTTT.

The V gene is TRBV15, the J gene TRBJ2-1, with unresolved D. CDR3 length: 15 amino acids. The germline V and J ends were trimmed by 0 bases and 5 bases, with 11 bases remaining between them. From germline, CDR1 is LNHNV and CDR2 YYDKDF (reference sequence). The CDR3 DNA reads TGTGCCACCAGCAGAGACTGGGCCCTAAACAATGAGCAGTTCTTC. Residues: CATSRDWALNNEQFF.

This chain joins TRBV23-1 and TRBJ2-7; TRBD2 aligns across 9 bases. TRBV23-1 is an ORF, and what it does is uncertain. The CDR3 totals 16 residues. After removal of 2 bases from V and 3 bases from J, the junction contained 8 bases not matched to a gene. CDR3 bases: TGCGCCAGCAGTCAAACACAGCGGGAGGACCTCTACGAGCAGTACTTC. Translation: CASSQTQREDLYEQYF.

This chain connects TRBV19 to TRBJ1-5; no clear D. Germline V CDR1 and CDR2: LNHDA, SQIVND (reference sequence). V lost 5 bases and J 1 base, leaving 12 bases between the germline ends. CDR3 length: 15 residues. Here the CDR3 DNA reads TGTGCCAGTAGTTCCGGGCGGGCAAGCAATCAGCCCCAGCATTTT. It codes for CASSSGRASNQPQHF.

In nucleotides, the CDR3 is TGTGCCAGCAGTTTCCCTTCGGACAGGCACGAGCAGTACTTC. This translates into CASSFPSDRHEQYF. This chain links TRBV28 with TRBJ2-7, with 7 bases that match TRBD1. The V gene end was trimmed by 3 bases and the J gene end by 5 bases; junction bases not matched to a gene: 7. CDR3 length: 14 amino acids. CDR1 is MDHEN and CDR2 is SYDVKM in the germline V gene.

This chain connects TRBV9 to TRBJ1-2; D is uncertain. Between the trimmed V and J ends, which lost 0 bases and 7 bases, there was a span of 16 bases. From germline, CDR1 is SGDLS and CDR2 YYNGEE. The CDR3 has 15 amino acids. Written as DNA, the CDR3 is TGTGCCAGCAGCGTAGGGTATCCCAACCGAGGTGGCTACACCTTC. Amino acid sequence: CASSVGYPNRGGYTF.

The chain has TRBV12-5 and TRBJ2-1; D may be TRBD2 (5 bases). Trimming removed 1 base from V and 1 base from J, with 8 bases in between. The CDR3 has 15 residues. Germline CDR1 and CDR2: LGHNT and FRNRAP. The DNA for the CDR3 is TGTGCTAGTGGTTTGGGCGGACTTTCCTACAATGAGCAGTTCTTC. It yields the protein CASGLGGLSYNEQFF. Combining the CDR3 with reference TRBV12-5 and TRBJ2-1 gives the whole variable domain DARVTQTPRHKVTEMGQEVTMRCQPILGHNTVFWYRQTMMQGLELLAYFRNRAPLDDSGMPKDRFSAEMPDATLATLKIQPSEPRDSAVYFCASGLGGLSYNEQFFGPGTRLTVL.

The rearrangement links TRBV2 to TRBJ2-3, with TRBD1 identical over 8 bases. The CDR3 length is 16 residues. Germline values: CDR1 SNHLY, CDR2 FYNNEI. Losses at the gene ends were 7 bases for V and 1 base for J; bases not matched to a gene: 10. DNA of the CDR3: TGTGCCAGCACCCCAGCCAGGGGGCTTGGCACAGATACGCAGTATTTT. This translates into CASTPARGLGTDTQYF.

V usage is TRBV4-3 and J usage is TRBJ1-4, with D tentatively TRBD1 (5 bases). Per germline, CDR1 LGHNA and CDR2 YSLEER. The CDR3 has 16 residues. Trimming left V 1 base short and J 7 bases short, with 16 bases between. The CDR3, as DNA: TGCGCCAGCAGCCAAGTTGTGCAGGGTCGGGGTGAAAAACTGTTTTTT. Translating gives CASSQVVQGRGEKLFF.

CDR3: CASSAGLAEKLYEQYF. The CDR3 bases are TGTGCCAGCAGCGCTGGACTAGCGGAAAAGCTCTACGAGCAGTACTTC. This chain joins TRBV9 and TRBJ2-7; 10 bases line up with TRBD2. Trimming at V came to 3 bases and at J to 3 bases, leaving 9 bases not matched to a gene. The CDR3 is 16 amino acids. Per the germline V gene, CDR1 is SGDLS and CDR2 is YYNGEE.